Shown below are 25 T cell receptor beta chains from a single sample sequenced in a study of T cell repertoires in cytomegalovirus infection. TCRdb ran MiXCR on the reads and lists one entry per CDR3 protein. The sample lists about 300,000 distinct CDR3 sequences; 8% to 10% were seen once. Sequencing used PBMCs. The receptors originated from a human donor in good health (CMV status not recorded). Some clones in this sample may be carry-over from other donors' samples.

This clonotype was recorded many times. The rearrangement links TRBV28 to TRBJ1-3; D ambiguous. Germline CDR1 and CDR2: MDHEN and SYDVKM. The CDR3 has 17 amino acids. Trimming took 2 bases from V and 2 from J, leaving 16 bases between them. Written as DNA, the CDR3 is TGTGCCAGCAGTTTAATTTCGGGGAGTGGGGCTGGAAACACCATATATTTT. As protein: CASSLISGSGAGNTIYF.

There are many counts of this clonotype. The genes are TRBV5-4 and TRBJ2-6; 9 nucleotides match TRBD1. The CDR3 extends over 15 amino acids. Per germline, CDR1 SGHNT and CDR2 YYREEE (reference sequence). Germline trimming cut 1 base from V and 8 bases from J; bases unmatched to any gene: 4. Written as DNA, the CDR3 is TGTGCCAGCAGCTTGCCGGGACAGGGTTCCAACGTCCTGACTTTC. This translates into CASSLPGQGSNVLTF.

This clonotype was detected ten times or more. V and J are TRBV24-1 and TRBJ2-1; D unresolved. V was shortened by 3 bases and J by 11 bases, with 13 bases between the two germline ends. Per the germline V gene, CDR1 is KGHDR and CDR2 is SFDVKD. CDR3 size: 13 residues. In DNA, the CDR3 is TGTGCCACCAGTGATCCCCCCGCTAGTCAGCAGTTCTTC. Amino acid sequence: CATSDPPASQQFF.

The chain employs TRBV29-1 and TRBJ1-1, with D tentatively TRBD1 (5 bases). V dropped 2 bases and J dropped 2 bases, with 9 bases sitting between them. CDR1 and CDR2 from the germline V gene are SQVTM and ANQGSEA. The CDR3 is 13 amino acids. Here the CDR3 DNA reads TGCAGCGTTGAATTACAGGCAAACACTGAAGCTTTCTTT. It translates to CSVELQANTEAFF.

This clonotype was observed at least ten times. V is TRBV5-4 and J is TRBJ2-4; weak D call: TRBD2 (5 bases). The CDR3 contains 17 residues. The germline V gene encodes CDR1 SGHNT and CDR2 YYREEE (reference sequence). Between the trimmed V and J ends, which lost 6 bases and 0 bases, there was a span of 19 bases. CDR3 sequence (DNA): TGTGCCAGCATCGCCGGGAAAACTAATTTAGCCAAAAACATTCAGTACTTC. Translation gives CASIAGKTNLAKNIQYF.

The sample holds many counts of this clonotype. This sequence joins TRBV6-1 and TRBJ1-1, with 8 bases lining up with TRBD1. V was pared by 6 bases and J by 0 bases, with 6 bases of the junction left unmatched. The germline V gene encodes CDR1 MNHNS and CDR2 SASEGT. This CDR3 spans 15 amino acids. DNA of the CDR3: TGTGCCAGCAGAAAAGGACAGGGTCTGAACACTGAAGCTTTCTTT. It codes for CASRKGQGLNTEAFF.

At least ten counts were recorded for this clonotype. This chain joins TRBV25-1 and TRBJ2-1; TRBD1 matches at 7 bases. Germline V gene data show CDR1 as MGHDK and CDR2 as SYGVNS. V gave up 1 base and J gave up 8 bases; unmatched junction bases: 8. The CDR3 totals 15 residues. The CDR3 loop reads CASSEFVGGWDEQFF. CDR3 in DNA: TGTGCCAGCAGTGAATTCGTAGGGGGCTGGGATGAGCAGTTCTTC.

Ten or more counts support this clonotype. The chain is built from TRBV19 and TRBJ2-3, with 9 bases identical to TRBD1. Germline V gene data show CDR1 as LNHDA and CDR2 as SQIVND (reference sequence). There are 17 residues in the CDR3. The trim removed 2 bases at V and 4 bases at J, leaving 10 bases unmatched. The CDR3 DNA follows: TGTGCCAGTAGTATAAGGGGCGGGACAGGGAGTCCAGATACGCAGTATTTT. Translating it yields CASSIRGGTGSPDTQYF. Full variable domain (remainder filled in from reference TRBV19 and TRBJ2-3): DGGITQSPKYLFRKEGQNVTLSCEQNLNHDAMYWYRQDPGQGLRLIYYSQIVNDFQKGDIAEGYSVSREKKESFPLTVTSAQKNPTAFYLCASSIRGGTGSPDTQYFGPGTRLTVL.

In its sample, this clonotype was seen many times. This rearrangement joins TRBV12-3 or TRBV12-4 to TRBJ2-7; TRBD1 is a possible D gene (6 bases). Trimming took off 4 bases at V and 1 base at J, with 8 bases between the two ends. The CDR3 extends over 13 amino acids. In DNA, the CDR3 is TGTGCCAGCAGTTCCGGGACATCCTACGAGCAGTACGTC. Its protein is CASSSGTSYEQYV.

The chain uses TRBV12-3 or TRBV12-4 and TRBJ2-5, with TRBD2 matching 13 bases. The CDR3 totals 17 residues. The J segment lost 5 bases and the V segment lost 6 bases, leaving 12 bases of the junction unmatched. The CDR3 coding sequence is TGTGCCAGCAGCTCACTAGCGGGGGGGCCCCGGGGGGAGACCCAGTACTTC. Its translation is CASSSLAGGPRGETQYF.

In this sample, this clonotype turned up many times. The CDR3 DNA reads as TGTGCCAGCAGCTTAGCTGGACAGGGAATAGGTGAGCAGTTCTTC. Protein product: CASSLAGQGIGEQFF. The genes are TRBV11-3 and TRBJ2-1; 8 bases are shared with TRBD1. This CDR3 is 15 amino acids long. J lost 9 bases, V lost 1 base, and 8 bases had no gene match. The germline V gene has CDR1 SGHNT and CDR2 YENEEA.

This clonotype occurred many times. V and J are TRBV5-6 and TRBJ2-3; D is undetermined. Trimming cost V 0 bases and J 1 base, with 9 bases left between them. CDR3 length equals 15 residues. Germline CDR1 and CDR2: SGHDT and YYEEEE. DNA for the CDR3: TGTGCCAGCAGCTTGGGCCGAGGAGGCACAGATACGCAGTATTTT. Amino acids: CASSLGRGGTDTQYF.

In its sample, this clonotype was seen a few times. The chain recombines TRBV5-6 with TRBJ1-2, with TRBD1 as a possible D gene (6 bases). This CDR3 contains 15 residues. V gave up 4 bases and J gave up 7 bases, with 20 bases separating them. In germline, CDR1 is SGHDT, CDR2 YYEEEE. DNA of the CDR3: TGTGCCAGCAGCACCTACCGGGACACCTCTCCTGGCTACACCTTC. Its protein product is CASSTYRDTSPGYTF.

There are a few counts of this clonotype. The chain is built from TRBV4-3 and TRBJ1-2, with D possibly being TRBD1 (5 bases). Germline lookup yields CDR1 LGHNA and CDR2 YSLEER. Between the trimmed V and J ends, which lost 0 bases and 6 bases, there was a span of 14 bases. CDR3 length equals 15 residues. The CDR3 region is CASSQERAGYDGYTF. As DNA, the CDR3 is TGCGCCAGCAGCCAAGAACGAGCAGGGTACGATGGCTACACCTTC.

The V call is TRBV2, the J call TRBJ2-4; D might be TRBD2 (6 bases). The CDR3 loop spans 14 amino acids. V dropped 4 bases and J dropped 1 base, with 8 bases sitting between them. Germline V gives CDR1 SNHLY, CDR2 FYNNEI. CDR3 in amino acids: CASSAEGAKNIQYF. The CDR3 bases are TGTGCCAGCAGTGCGGAGGGGGCCAAAAACATTCAGTACTTC.

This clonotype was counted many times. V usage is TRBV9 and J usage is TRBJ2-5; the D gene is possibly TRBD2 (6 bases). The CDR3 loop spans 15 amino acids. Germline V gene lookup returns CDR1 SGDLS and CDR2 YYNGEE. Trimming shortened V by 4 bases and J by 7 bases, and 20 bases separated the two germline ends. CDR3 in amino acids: CASSPLGGSGGTQYF. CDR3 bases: TGTGCCAGCAGCCCCCTTGGAGGGAGCGGCGGGACCCAGTACTTC.

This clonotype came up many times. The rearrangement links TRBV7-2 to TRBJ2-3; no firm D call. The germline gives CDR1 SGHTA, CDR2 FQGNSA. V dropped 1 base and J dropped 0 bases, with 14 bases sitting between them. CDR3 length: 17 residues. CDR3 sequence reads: CASSLERSNPSTDTQYF. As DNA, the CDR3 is TGTGCCAGCAGCTTAGAAAGGTCCAACCCTAGCACAGATACGCAGTATTTT.

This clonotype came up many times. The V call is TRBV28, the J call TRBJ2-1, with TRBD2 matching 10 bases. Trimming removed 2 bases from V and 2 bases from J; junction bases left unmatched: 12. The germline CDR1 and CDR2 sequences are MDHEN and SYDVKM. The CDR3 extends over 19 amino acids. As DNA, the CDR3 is TGTGCCAGCAGTTTAGGGCCTGTCGGTAGCGGGGGGACCTACAATGAGCAGTTCTTC. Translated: CASSLGPVGSGGTYNEQFF.

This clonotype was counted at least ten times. The CDR3 is CASSLSGMRTGELFF. CDR3 bases: TGTGCCAGCAGCTTATCGGGGATGAGGACCGGGGAGCTGTTTTTT. The chain uses TRBV7-2 and TRBJ2-2; a weak D match, TRBD2 (5 bases). The ends were cut back, 2 bases at V and 5 bases at J, with 12 bases in the middle. Germline assignment: CDR1 SGHTA and CDR2 FQGNSA. CDR3 length equals 15 residues. The entire variable domain, with the rest obtained from reference TRBV7-2 and TRBJ2-2, is as follows: GAGVSQSPSNKVTEKGKDVELRCDPISGHTALYWYRQSLGQGLEFLIYFQGNSAPDKSGLPSDRFSAERTGGSVSTLTIQRTQQEDSAVYLCASSLSGMRTGELFFGEGSRLTVL.

CDR3 in DNA: TGCAGCGTTCTGAAGGGACAGGGCACAGATACGCAGTATTTT. It specifies CSVLKGQGTDTQYF. The chain joins TRBV29-1 to TRBJ2-3; 8 positions agree with TRBD1. From germline, CDR1 is SQVTM and CDR2 ANQGSEA. With 5 bases clipped from V and 1 base from J, the junction kept 5 bases outside the gene matches. CDR3 length equals 14 residues.

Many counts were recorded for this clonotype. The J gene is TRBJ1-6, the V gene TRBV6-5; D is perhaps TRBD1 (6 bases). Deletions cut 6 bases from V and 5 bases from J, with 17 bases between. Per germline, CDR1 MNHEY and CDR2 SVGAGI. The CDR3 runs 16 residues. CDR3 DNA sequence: TGTGCCAGCAGCCCCGGGGGGGGCACGAATAATTCACCCCTCCACTTT. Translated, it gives CASSPGGGTNNSPLHF.

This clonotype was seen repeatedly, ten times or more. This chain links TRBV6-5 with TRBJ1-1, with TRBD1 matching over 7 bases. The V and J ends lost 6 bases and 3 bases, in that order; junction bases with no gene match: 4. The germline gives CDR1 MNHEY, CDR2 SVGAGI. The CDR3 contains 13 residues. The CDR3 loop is CASSLGQYTEAFF. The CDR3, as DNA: TGTGCCAGCAGCCTGGGACAGTACACTGAAGCTTTCTTT.

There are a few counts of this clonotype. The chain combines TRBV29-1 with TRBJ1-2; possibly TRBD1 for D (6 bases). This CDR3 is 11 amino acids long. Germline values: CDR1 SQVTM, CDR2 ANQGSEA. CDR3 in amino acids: CLGGDDYGYTF. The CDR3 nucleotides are TGCCTAGGGGGTGATGACTATGGCTACACCTTC. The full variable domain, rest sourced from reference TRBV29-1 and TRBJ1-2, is SAVISQKPSRDICQRGTSLTIQCQVDSQVTMMFWYRQQPGQSLTLIATANQGSEATYESGFVIDKFPISRPNLTFSTLTVSNMSPEDSSIYLCLGGDDYGYTFGSGTRLTVV.

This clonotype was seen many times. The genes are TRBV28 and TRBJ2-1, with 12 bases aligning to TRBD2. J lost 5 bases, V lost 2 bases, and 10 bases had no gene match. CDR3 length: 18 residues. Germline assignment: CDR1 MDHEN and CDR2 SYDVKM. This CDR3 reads CASSLGLLAGGYDNEQFF. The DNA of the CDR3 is TGTGCCAGCAGTTTAGGGTTACTAGCGGGGGGCTACGACAATGAGCAGTTCTTC.

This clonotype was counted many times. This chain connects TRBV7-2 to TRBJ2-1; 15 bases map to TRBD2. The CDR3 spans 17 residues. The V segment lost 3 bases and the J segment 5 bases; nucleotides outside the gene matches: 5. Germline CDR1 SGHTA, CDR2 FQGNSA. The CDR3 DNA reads TGTGCCAGCAGCTTCCCCGGACTAGCGGGGGGGCACAATGAGCAGTTCTTC. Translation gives CASSFPGLAGGHNEQFF. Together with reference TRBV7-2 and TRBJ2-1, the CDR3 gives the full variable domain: GAGVSQSPSNKVTEKGKDVELRCDPISGHTALYWYRQSLGQGLEFLIYFQGNSAPDKSGLPSDRFSAERTGGSVSTLTIQRTQQEDSAVYLCASSFPGLAGGHNEQFFGPGTRLTVL.